These T cell receptor beta chains were read from a single sample in a study of blood T cell repertoires in COVID-19. Clones were sequenced by immunoSEQ multiplex PCR, and TCRdb holds only the in-frame ones, with some missing. The table lists about 170,000 clones, 70% to 90% of them singletons. The sample was peripheral blood. The origin of the receptors is a woman aged 80 or over in a cohort sampled during active or convalescent COVID-19. Each CDR3 is given with its conserved first and last residue. Fields, in order: V gene, clone size, CDR3 length, D gene, J gene, CDR3 protein, CDR3 DNA. A D gene is named only where the DNA matches it firmly. Not every row has a clone size; where given, it reads once, few, many or a size class.

v_gene: TRBV30; abundance: once; len: 13; d_gene: -; j_gene: TRBJ2-7; CDR3aa: CAWSEQGFSEQYF; CDR3nt: TGTGCCTGGAGCGAACAGGGATTTAGCGAGCAGTACTTC
v_gene: TRBV5-4; abundance: -; len: 14; d_gene: -; j_gene: TRBJ1-2; CDR3aa: CASSLEGVDYGYTF; CDR3nt: TGTGCCAGCAGCTTGGAGGGAGTTGACTATGGCTACACCTTC
v_gene: TRBV7-9; abundance: -; len: 15; d_gene: -; j_gene: TRBJ1-4; CDR3aa: CASSRRAYENEKLFF; CDR3nt: TGTGCCAGCAGCCGCAGGGCCTACGAAAATGAAAAACTGTTTTTT
v_gene: TRBV12-5; abundance: -; len: 14; d_gene: TRBD1; j_gene: TRBJ1-1; CDR3aa: CASGFRDRNTEAFF; CDR3nt: TGTGCTAGTGGTTTTCGGGACAGGAACACTGAAGCTTTCTTT
v_gene: TRBV3-1/TRBV3-2; abundance: -; len: 17; d_gene: -; j_gene: TRBJ1-3; CDR3aa: CASSQDTGVSSGNTIYF; CDR3nt: TGTGCCAGCAGCCAAGATACGGGGGTAAGCTCTGGAAACACCATATATTTT
v_gene: TRBV11-3; abundance: -; len: 14; d_gene: -; j_gene: TRBJ2-3; CDR3aa: CASRDSKSTDTQYF; CDR3nt: TGTGCCAGCCGGGACTCAAAAAGCACAGATACGCAGTATTTT
v_gene: TRBV5-6; abundance: -; len: 15; d_gene: TRBD1; j_gene: TRBJ1-4; CDR3aa: CASSPVGDRHEKLFF; CDR3nt: TGTGCCAGCAGCCCGGTGGGGGACAGGCATGAAAAACTGTTTTTT
v_gene: TRBV2; abundance: -; len: 15; d_gene: -; j_gene: TRBJ2-1; CDR3aa: CASSRTESSYNEQFF; CDR3nt: TGTGCCAGCAGCCGGACAGAGAGCTCCTACAATGAGCAGTTCTTC
v_gene: TRBV19; abundance: -; len: 17; d_gene: TRBD2; j_gene: TRBJ2-5; CDR3aa: CASSMLPSGPSGETQYF; CDR3nt: TGTGCCAGTAGTATGTTGCCTAGCGGGCCATCGGGGGAGACCCAGTACTTC
v_gene: TRBV6-6; abundance: -; len: 15; d_gene: -; j_gene: TRBJ1-5; CDR3aa: CASNTEGRVWQPQHF; CDR3nt: TGTGCCAGCAACACCGAGGGAAGGGTCTGGCAGCCCCAGCATTTT
v_gene: TRBV7-2; abundance: -; len: 15; d_gene: TRBD2; j_gene: TRBJ2-1; CDR3aa: CASSAGLAGMNEQFF; CDR3nt: TGTGCCAGCAGCGCCGGACTAGCGGGAATGAATGAGCAGTTCTTC
v_gene: TRBV2; abundance: -; len: 12; d_gene: -; j_gene: TRBJ1-6; CDR3aa: CATQGQNSPLHF; CDR3nt: TGTGCCACTCAGGGACAAAATTCACCCCTCCACTTT
v_gene: TRBV2; abundance: -; len: 15; d_gene: TRBD1; j_gene: TRBJ1-5; CDR3aa: CASRDRGFLNQPQHF; CDR3nt: TGTGCCAGCAGGGACAGGGGGTTTTTGAATCAGCCCCAGCATTTT
v_gene: TRBV5-6; abundance: -; len: 16; d_gene: -; j_gene: TRBJ2-3; CDR3aa: CASSFLRGYRTDTQYF; CDR3nt: TGTGCCAGCAGCTTCTTGCGGGGCTACCGCACAGATACGCAGTATTTT
v_gene: TRBV28; abundance: once; len: 17; d_gene: TRBD1; j_gene: TRBJ1-5; CDR3aa: CASNQRTGEFSNQPQHF; CDR3nt: TGTGCCAGCAACCAACGGACAGGGGAATTTAGCAATCAGCCCCAGCATTTT
v_gene: TRBV30; abundance: -; len: 13; d_gene: -; j_gene: TRBJ1-5; CDR3aa: CAWAENSNQPQHF; CDR3nt: TGTGCCTGGGCCGAGAATAGCAATCAGCCCCAGCATTTT
v_gene: TRBV3-1/TRBV3-2; abundance: -; len: 17; d_gene: TRBD2; j_gene: TRBJ2-3; CDR3aa: CASSSFRGLAGTDTQYF; CDR3nt: TGTGCCAGCAGCTCCTTCCGGGGACTAGCGGGGACAGATACGCAGTATTTT
v_gene: TRBV21-1; abundance: -; len: 16; d_gene: -; j_gene: TRBJ2-5; CDR3aa: CASSKDRGQRGETQYF; CDR3nt: TGTGCCAGCAGCAAAGACAGGGGCCAGAGAGGAGAGACCCAGTACTTC